Presented here are 8 T cell receptor beta chains from one specimen sequenced in a study of beta chain features in type 1 diabetes. Expressed TCRB transcripts were sequenced after all isolated RNA was converted to cDNA. The method was immunoSEQ multiplex PCR; TCRdb's version includes in-frame clones alone and lacks a portion of them. Of over 120,000 clones listed, 10% are singletons. Input material: naive CD4+ T cells from blood. Source of these receptors: a man younger than 30 in good health.

There are a few counts of this clone. The chain joins TRBV28 to TRBJ1-6; D gene uncertain. CDR1 is MDHEN, CDR2 SYDVKM, per germline. Trimming left V 6 bases short and J 5 bases short, with 17 bases between. The CDR3 runs to 16 residues. The CDR3 reads CASSHYGEFHNSPLHF. The CDR3 bases are TGTGCCAGCAGCCATTATGGGGAGTTTCATAATTCACCCCTCCACTTT.

A few counts support this clone. J is TRBJ2-1 and V is TRBV7-6, with D possibly matching TRBD1 (6 bases). The CDR3 is 14 amino acids. Trimming took off 0 bases at V and 4 bases at J, with 7 bases between the two ends. Germline CDR1 and CDR2: SGHVS and FNYEAQ. CDR3 sequence: CASSLAQGYNEQFF. DNA of the CDR3: TGTGCCAGCAGCTTAGCCCAGGGGTACAATGAGCAGTTCTTC.

This clone has more than one count but fewer than ten. The DNA for the CDR3 is TGTGCCAGCAGTCCAGGGTTCGAGACCCAGTACTTC. It encodes CASSPGFETQYF. The chain carries TRBV7-2 and TRBJ2-5; D is perhaps TRBD1 (5 bases). CDR3 length equals 12 residues. The germline V gene encodes CDR1 SGHTA and CDR2 FQGNSA. Trimming took off 6 bases at V and 5 bases at J, with 10 bases between the two ends.

In its sample, this clone was seen a few times. The chain couples TRBV18 to TRBJ2-1, with 9 bases that match TRBD1. The CDR3 loop spans 16 amino acids. V shed 3 bases and J 1 base; nucleotides not matched to a gene: 4. The germline CDR1 and CDR2 sequences are KGHSH and LQKENI. CDR3 sequence: CASSPSTGGSYNEQFF. The CDR3 DNA reads TGTGCCAGCTCACCGTCGACAGGGGGATCCTACAATGAGCAGTTCTTC.

The chain uses TRBV27 and TRBJ2-5, with 8 bases identical to TRBD2. In germline, CDR1 is MNHEY, CDR2 SMNVEV (reference sequence). The length of the CDR3 is 16 residues. V lost 6 bases and J lost 6; bases outside the gene matches: 15. The chain's CDR3 is CASSTHPASGRKTQYF. Here the CDR3 DNA reads TGTGCCAGCAGCACCCATCCCGCTAGCGGGCGGAAGACCCAGTACTTC.

V and J are TRBV27 and TRBJ1-2; D is uncertain. Germline V gene lookup returns CDR1 MNHEY and CDR2 SMNVEV (reference sequence). Trimming pared 0 bases from V and 4 bases from J, leaving 9 bases between. The CDR3 runs to 14 residues. CDR3 nucleotides: TGTGCCAGCAGTTTATCGGCGGCGGTCTATGGCTACACCTTC. Its protein product is CASSLSAAVYGYTF.

The V gene is TRBV14, the J gene TRBJ2-3, with D tentatively TRBD2 (5 bases). V was trimmed by 0 bases and J by 6 bases, leaving 13 bases between them. Germline V lookup: CDR1 SGHDN, CDR2 FVKESK. The CDR3 has 15 residues. The CDR3 nucleotides read TGTGCCAGCAGCCAAGAGAGATTGCCGGGGGATACGCAGTATTTT. Its protein is CASSQERLPGDTQYF.

The chain is built from TRBV9 and TRBJ2-7, with 9 bases identical to TRBD2. J lost 3 bases, V lost 5 bases, and 12 bases had no gene match. The CDR3 length is 16 residues. CDR1 and CDR2 from the germline V gene are SGDLS and YYNGEE. CDR3 DNA sequence: TGTGCCAGCAGTGCGGGAGGGGACAGTCCTAGCTACGAGCAGTACTTC. Translated, it gives CASSAGGDSPSYEQYF. Full variable domain (rest looked up from reference TRBV9 and TRBJ2-7): DSGVTQTPKHLITATGQRVTLRCSPRSGDLSVYWYQQSLDQGLQFLIQYYNGEERAKGNILERFSAQQFPDLHSELNLSSLELGDSALYFCASSAGGDSPSYEQYFGPGTRLTVT.